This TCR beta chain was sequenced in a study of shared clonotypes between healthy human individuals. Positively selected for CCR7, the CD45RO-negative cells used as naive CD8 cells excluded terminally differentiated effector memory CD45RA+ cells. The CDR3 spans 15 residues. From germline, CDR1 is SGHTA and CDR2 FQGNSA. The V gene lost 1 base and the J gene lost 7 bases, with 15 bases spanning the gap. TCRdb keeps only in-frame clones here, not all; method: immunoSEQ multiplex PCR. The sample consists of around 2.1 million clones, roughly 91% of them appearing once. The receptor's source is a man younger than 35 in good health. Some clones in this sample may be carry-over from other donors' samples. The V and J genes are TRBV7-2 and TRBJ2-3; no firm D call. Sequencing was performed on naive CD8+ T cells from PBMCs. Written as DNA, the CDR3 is TGTGCCAGCAGCTTAGGAGCGCGCACCCCAAATACGCAGTATTTT. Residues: CASSLGARTPNTQYF.